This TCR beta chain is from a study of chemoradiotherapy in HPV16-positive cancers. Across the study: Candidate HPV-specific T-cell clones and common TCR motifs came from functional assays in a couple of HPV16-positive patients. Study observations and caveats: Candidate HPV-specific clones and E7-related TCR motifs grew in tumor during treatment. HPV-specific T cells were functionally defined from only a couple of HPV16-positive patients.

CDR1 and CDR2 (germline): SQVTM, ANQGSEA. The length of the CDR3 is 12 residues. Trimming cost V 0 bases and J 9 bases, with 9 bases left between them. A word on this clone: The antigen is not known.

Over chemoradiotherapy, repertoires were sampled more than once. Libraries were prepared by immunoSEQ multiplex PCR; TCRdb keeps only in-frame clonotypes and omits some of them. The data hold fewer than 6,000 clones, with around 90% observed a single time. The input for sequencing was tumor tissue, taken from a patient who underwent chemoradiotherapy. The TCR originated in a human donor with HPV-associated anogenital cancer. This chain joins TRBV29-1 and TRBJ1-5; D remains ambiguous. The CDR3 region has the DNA TGCAGCGTTGAAGATACGTCGGGGCCCCAGCATTTT. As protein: CSVEDTSGPQHF.